This T cell receptor beta chain was sequenced in a study of CXCR3-negative and CXCR3-positive naive CD8 T cells. Through 5' RACE with UMI labels, the TRB cDNA libraries were prepared. TCRdb re-called the 5' RACE reads and catalogs CDR3 proteins one per entry, DNA excluded. The sample table sets out about 62,000 distinct CDR3 sequences. CDR1 and CDR2 (germline): SEHNR, FQNEAQ (reference sequence). The CDR3 has 16 amino acids. Regarding the study as a whole: PBMCs showed partially decreased CXCR3 expression after cryopreservation, and most assays used fresh PBMCs.

Concerning this clonotype: Its antigen is undetermined.

The chain is built from TRBV7-9 and TRBJ1-2; TCRdb's D call, TRBD1, is unchecked because there is no DNA. The clonotype was recovered from a human donor in good health. Some clones in this sample may be carry-over from other donors' samples. Sequencing was performed on naive CXCR3- CD8+ T cells from blood. Noted subset: CD45RO-CCR7+CD27+CD95- naive CD8+ T cells lacking CXCR3 (TNR3-). CDR3 region: CASTRFVGGRLYGYTF.